Below are 10 T cell receptor beta chains sequenced from a single sample in a study of cytomegalovirus exposure and HLA in healthy donors. Researchers ran the PCR with 60 Vbeta and 13 Jbeta primers. Clones were sequenced by immunoSEQ multiplex PCR, and TCRdb holds only the in-frame ones, with some missing. The profile shows 140,000 or so clones, 60% to 80% of them singletons. What was sequenced was PBMCs. The receptor source for this set is a woman in her thirties in good health and CMV-seronegative.

The chain has TRBV6-5 and TRBJ1-1, with D possibly TRBD1 on 6 matching bases. The CDR3 has 16 amino acids. The germline V and J ends were trimmed by 1 base and 0 bases, with 12 bases remaining between them. From germline, CDR1 is MNHEY and CDR2 SVGAGI. CDR3 DNA sequence: TGTGCCAGCAGTTACTGGGTCCAGGGGTTGAACACTGAAGCTTTCTTT. This encodes CASSYWVQGLNTEAFF.

V and J are TRBV5-1 and TRBJ2-1; D is uncertain. V dropped 1 base and J dropped 5 bases, with 4 bases sitting between them. There are 12 residues in the CDR3. Per the germline V gene, CDR1 is SGHRS and CDR2 is YFSETQ. The CDR3 bases are TGCGCCAGCAGCTTGCTCGACAATGAGCAGTTCTTC. It yields the protein CASSLLDNEQFF.

This clone was recorded once. The chain combines TRBV19 with TRBJ1-1; perhaps TRBD1 as D (6 bases). The V end was cut by 3 bases, the J end by 5 bases, with 16 bases between. Germline values: CDR1 LNHDA, CDR2 SQIVND (reference sequence). The length of the CDR3 is 15 residues. CDR3 sequence reads: CASSISPRGSTEAFF. The CDR3 region has the DNA TGTGCCAGTAGTATTTCTCCTAGGGGGTCTACTGAAGCTTTCTTT.

The CDR3 nucleotides are TGTGCCAGCAGTTATACCGGCAGGGTCGGAGAGCAGTACTTC. Amino acids: CASSYTGRVGEQYF. J is TRBJ2-7 and V is TRBV6-5; TRBD1 is a possible D gene (5 bases). This CDR3 region has 14 residues. The germline V gene encodes CDR1 MNHEY and CDR2 SVGAGI. Trimming left V 3 bases short and J 7 bases short, with 16 bases between.

This chain joins TRBV27 and TRBJ1-5; D uncertain. Per germline, CDR1 MNHEY and CDR2 SMNVEV (reference sequence). CDR3 length: 13 amino acids. Trimming removed 6 bases at V and 7 bases at J, with 13 bases between. The DNA for the CDR3 is TGTGCCAGCAGCCATCAATCCAAACAGCCCCAGCATTTT. Translated, it gives CASSHQSKQPQHF.

The chain uses TRBV5-1 and TRBJ2-5; 9 nucleotides match TRBD1. This CDR3 region has 15 residues. Germline values: CDR1 SGHRS, CDR2 YFSETQ. V lost 5 bases to trimming and J lost 2 bases; unmatched junction nucleotides: 7. This CDR3 reads CASSPTGGFQETQYF. CDR3 nucleotides: TGCGCCAGCAGTCCAACAGGGGGCTTTCAAGAGACCCAGTACTTC.

The V call is TRBV5-1, the J call TRBJ1-5; 9 bases are shared with TRBD1. The CDR3 spans 15 residues. Germline V gene sequence: CDR1 SGHRS, CDR2 YFSETQ. V gave up 7 bases and J gave up 6 bases; unmatched junction bases: 11. The CDR3 DNA reads as TGCGCCAGCCTATTTGACAGGGGGTATGCTCAGCCCCAGCATTTT. Encoded protein: CASLFDRGYAQPQHF.

The table lists this clone with a few counts. The J gene is TRBJ1-1, the V gene TRBV30; tentatively, D is TRBD1 (5 bases). V was trimmed by 2 bases and J by 8 bases, leaving 9 bases between them. CDR1 GTSNPN and CDR2 SVGIG come from the germline V gene (reference sequence). This CDR3 is 11 amino acids long. The CDR3 DNA reads as TGTGCCTGGAGTAGGGGTTTAGAAGCTTTCTTT. This encodes CAWSRGLEAFF.

The V gene is TRBV2, the J gene TRBJ1-2, with TRBD1 matching over 9 bases. Trimming removed 6 bases from V and 4 bases from J; junction bases left unmatched: 6. The CDR3 spans 14 residues. Germline lookup yields CDR1 SNHLY and CDR2 FYNNEI. CDR3 DNA sequence: TGTGCCAGCAGGGAGGGACAGGGAGTCTATGGCTACACCTTC. This codes for CASREGQGVYGYTF. Full variable domain (outside the CDR3, taken from reference TRBV2 and TRBJ1-2): EPEVTQTPSHQVTQMGQEVILRCVPISNHLYFYWYRQILGQKVEFLVSFYNNEISEKSEIFDDQFSVERPDGSNFTLKIRSTKLEDSAMYFCASREGQGVYGYTFGSGTRLTVV.

V gene TRBV4-1 combines with J gene TRBJ1-2; D unclear. This CDR3 comprises 15 residues. From germline, CDR1 is MGHRA and CDR2 YSYEKL. Deletions cut 0 bases from V and 4 bases from J, with 12 bases between. The chain's CDR3 is CASSQDKSPGYGYTF. The CDR3 region has the DNA TGCGCCAGCAGCCAAGATAAATCTCCGGGCTATGGCTACACCTTC.